One sample yielded the 7 T cell receptor beta chains listed below, sequenced in a study of T cell responses to AZD1222 COVID-19 vaccine. Sequencing used immunoSEQ multiplex PCR; TCRdb keeps in-frame clones, though not all of them. The sample has some 280,000 clones; roughly 93% are singletons. The input for sequencing was peripheral blood, taken 28 days after the second AZD1222 dose. The receptors originated from an adult who received the AZD1222 COVID-19 vaccine.

This clone has a handful of counts. The V call is TRBV10-3, the J call TRBJ2-1; a possible D gene is TRBD1 (6 bases). This CDR3 is built from 13 residues. V was pared by 8 bases and J by 4 bases, with 12 bases between. Germline lookup yields CDR1 ENHRY and CDR2 SYGVKD. CDR3 loop: CAIRDIRYNEQFF. The DNA for the CDR3 is TGTGCCATCCGGGACATACGATACAATGAGCAGTTCTTC.

The genes are TRBV27 and TRBJ2-5, with a tentative D call TRBD1 (5 bases). Germline V CDR1 and CDR2: MNHEY, SMNVEV (reference sequence). The CDR3 is 15 residues long. V lost 10 bases, J lost 3 bases, and 21 bases lay in between. The CDR3 here is CATKTAIMPKETQYF. As DNA, the CDR3 is TGTGCCACTAAGACAGCAATAATGCCTAAAGAGACCCAGTACTTC.

This chain uses TRBV9 with TRBJ1-3; D unresolved. The germline gives CDR1 SGDLS, CDR2 YYNGEE. The CDR3 sequence is 14 residues long. V lost 4 bases and J 2 bases, leaving 10 bases between the germline ends. In nucleotides, the CDR3 is TGTGCCAGCAGCTGGGATGGCACTGGAAACACCATATATTTT. Protein sequence: CASSWDGTGNTIYF.

The rearrangement links TRBV9 to TRBJ2-5; TRBD2 agrees at 11 bases. Germline V gives CDR1 SGDLS, CDR2 YYNGEE. V shed 0 bases, J shed 4 bases, and the junction held 8 bases outside the gene matches. The CDR3 has 17 residues. This CDR3 is CASSVGPLAGGLETQYF. The CDR3 nucleotides read TGTGCCAGCAGCGTAGGCCCGCTAGCGGGGGGTCTAGAGACCCAGTACTTC.

The chain carries TRBV5-6 and TRBJ1-5; no clear D gene. Looked up from germline, CDR1 is SGHDT and CDR2 is YYEEEE. The V end lost 3 bases, the J end lost 4 bases, and 11 bases lay between the germline ends. The CDR3 length is 14 residues. The DNA for the CDR3 is TGTGCCAGCAGCTCATCAGGACGGAATCAGCCCCAGCATTTT. Its translation: CASSSSGRNQPQHF.

The chain has TRBV12-3 or TRBV12-4 and TRBJ2-7, with D unclear. The ends were cut back, 2 bases at V and 3 bases at J, with 2 bases in the middle. The CDR3 sequence is 11 residues long. The CDR3: CASSLNYEQYF. CDR3 in DNA: TGTGCCAGCAGTTTAAACTACGAGCAGTACTTC.

For this clone: Other DNA sequences in the same sample also yield this CDR3. This chain links TRBV7-3 with TRBJ1-1; D gene unclear. This CDR3 contains 13 residues. Germline V gives CDR1 SGHTA, CDR2 FQGTGA. V lost 2 bases and J lost 0, with 4 bases in between. CDR3 nucleotides: TGTGCCAGCAGCTTAGATTTGAACACTGAAGCTTTCTTT. Translating gives CASSLDLNTEAFF.